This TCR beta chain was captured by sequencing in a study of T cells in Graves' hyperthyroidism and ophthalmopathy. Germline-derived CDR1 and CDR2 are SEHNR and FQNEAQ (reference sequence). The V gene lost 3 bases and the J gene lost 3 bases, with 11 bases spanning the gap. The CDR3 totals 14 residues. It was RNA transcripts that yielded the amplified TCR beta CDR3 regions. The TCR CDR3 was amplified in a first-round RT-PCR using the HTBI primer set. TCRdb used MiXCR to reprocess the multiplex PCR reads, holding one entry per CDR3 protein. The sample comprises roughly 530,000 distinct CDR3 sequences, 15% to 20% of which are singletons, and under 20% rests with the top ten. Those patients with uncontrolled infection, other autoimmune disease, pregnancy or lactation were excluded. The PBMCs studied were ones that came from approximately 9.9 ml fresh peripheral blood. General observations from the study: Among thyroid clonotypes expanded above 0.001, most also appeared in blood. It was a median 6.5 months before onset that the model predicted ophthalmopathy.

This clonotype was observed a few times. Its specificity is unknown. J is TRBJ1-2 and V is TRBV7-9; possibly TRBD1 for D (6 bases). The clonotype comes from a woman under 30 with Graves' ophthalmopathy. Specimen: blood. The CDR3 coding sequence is TGTGCCAGCAGCTTGGTTGAGGGGGACTATGGCTACACCTTC. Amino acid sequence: CASSLVEGDYGYTF.